This T cell receptor beta chain was sequenced in a study of blood T cell repertoires in COVID-19. Overall study context: PBMCs, B-cell-depleted T cells, or T cells provided the cDNA or gDNA that made up the material.

TCRdb's table, derived via immunoSEQ multiplex PCR, lists solely in-frame clones and lacks some. The sample consists of around 250,000 clones, about 83% of them appearing once. Germline V CDR1 and CDR2: SGDLS, YYNGEE. The CDR3 covers 16 residues. V gave up 0 bases and J gave up 3 bases, with 15 bases separating them. A single count supports this clone. The chain joins TRBV9 to TRBJ2-5, with TRBD1 as a possible D gene (7 bases). The sequence was collected from a man aged 25 to 40 who had recovered from COVID-19. The specimen was peripheral blood. The CDR3 coding sequence is TGTGCCAGCAGCGTAGGAGGAGGGACAGCGAAAGAGACCCAGTACTTC. This gives the protein CASSVGGGTAKETQYF.